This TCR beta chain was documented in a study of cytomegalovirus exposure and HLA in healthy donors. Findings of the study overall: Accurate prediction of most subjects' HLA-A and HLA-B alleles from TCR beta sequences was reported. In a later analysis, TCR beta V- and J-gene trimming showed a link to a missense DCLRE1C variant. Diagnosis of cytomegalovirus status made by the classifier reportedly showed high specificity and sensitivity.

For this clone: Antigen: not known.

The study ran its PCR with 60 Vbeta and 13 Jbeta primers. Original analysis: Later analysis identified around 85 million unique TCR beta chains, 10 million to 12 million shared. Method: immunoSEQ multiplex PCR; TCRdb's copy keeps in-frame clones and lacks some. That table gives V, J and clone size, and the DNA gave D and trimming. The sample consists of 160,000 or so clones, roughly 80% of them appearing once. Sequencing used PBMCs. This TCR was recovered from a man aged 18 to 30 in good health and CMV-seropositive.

The CDR3 coding sequence is TGTGCCAGCCTCCCGGCAGGGGGCTTTAGGAATCAGCCCCAGCATTTT. Translated, it gives CASLPAGGFRNQPQHF. The chain joins TRBV19 to TRBJ1-5, with TRBD1 matching 8 bases. The V segment lost 9 bases and the J segment 4 bases; nucleotides outside the gene matches: 14. The CDR3 spans 16 residues. Looked up from germline, CDR1 is LNHDA and CDR2 is SQIVND (reference sequence).